This T cell receptor beta chain was found in a study of blood T cell repertoires in COVID-19. The overall study: COVID-19 samples from acute and convalescent phases originated in the United States, Italy and Spain. T cells, B-cell-depleted T cells, or PBMCs supplied cDNA or gDNA.

The table lists this clone with a count of one. The authors' processing: Counts of nucleated cells, estimated from reference gene primer amplification, were obtained. Assay used: immunoSEQ multiplex PCR; TCRdb lists only in-frame clones, some missing. Clonal size and the V and J genes are those of that table, whereas D and trimming came from the DNA. Of about 210,000 clones in the sample, about nine tenths were seen once. The sequencing input was peripheral blood. This TCR derives from a man aged 35 to 55 with acute or convalescent COVID-19.

The CDR3 is CATSDPQDRVNEQFF. The DNA for the CDR3 is TGTGCCACCAGTGATCCCCAGGACAGGGTCAATGAGCAGTTCTTC. The rearrangement links TRBV24-1 to TRBJ2-1; TRBD1 aligns across 8 bases. The germline V gene encodes CDR1 KGHDR and CDR2 SFDVKD. The CDR3 has 15 residues. The V and J ends lost 3 bases and 6 bases, in that order; junction bases with no gene match: 6.